This T cell receptor (beta chain) stems from a study of blood T cell repertoires in COVID-19. Study-level information: Both acute and convalescent COVID-19 samples were obtained from the United States, Italy and Spain. Nucleic acid was either cDNA or gDNA, and it came from T cells, B-cell-depleted T cells, or PBMCs.

The CDR3 runs 14 residues. Per the germline V gene, CDR1 is MGHDK and CDR2 is SYGVNS. V gave up 1 base and J gave up 9 bases, with 13 bases separating them. This clone was seen a single time. Original analysis: Counts of nucleated cells, estimated from reference gene primer amplification, were obtained. Libraries were prepared by immunoSEQ multiplex PCR; TCRdb keeps only in-frame clonotypes and omits some of them. Clonal size and the V and J genes are those of that table, whereas D and trimming came from the DNA. The sample shows approximately 130,000 clones, more than 80% of them seen only once. This clonotype originated in a man aged 65 to 79 with active or convalescent COVID-19. V is TRBV25-1 and J is TRBJ1-5, with D possibly being TRBD1 (6 bases). Sequencing was performed on peripheral blood. The CDR3 DNA sequence: TGTGCCAGCAGTGAATCGGGGGGCTGGGGGCCCCAGCATTTT. Its protein is CASSESGGWGPQHF.